This TCR beta chain is drawn from a study of cytomegalovirus exposure and HLA in healthy donors. With 5 bases removed from V and 2 bases from J, the gap between germline ends came to 13 bases. The V gene's germline CDR1 is SEHNR and CDR2 FQNEAQ (reference sequence). The CDR3 contains 14 residues. A remark on this clone: Its antigen is unidentified.

Amplification used 60 Vbeta primers and 13 Jbeta primers. This table comes from immunoSEQ multiplex PCR, and its TCRdb copy is limited to in-frame clones, with some not included. The sample lists some 100,000 clones; about 68% were seen once. General observations from the study: CMV serostatus was the only immune exposure information that was available.

The sample consisted of PBMCs. The chain uses TRBV7-9 and TRBJ2-7; D might be TRBD1 (6 bases). This sequence originates from a male donor in good health and CMV-seropositive. The CDR3: CASSPQGTPYEQYF. The CDR3 DNA sequence: TGTGCCAGCAGCCCACAGGGAACCCCCTACGAGCAGTACTTC.